The next 17 T cell receptor beta chains were all read from a single sample in a study of identical twins. One entry per CDR3 protein results from TCRdb running MiXCR on the 5' RACE reads. The table shows fewer than 650,000 distinct CDR3 sequences, with 9.5% to 10% occurring only once. These data were also reused for a study on yellow fever vaccine responses in identical twins.

Sequences were obtained from PBMCs. All receptors derive from a woman younger than 30 in good health.

The genes are TRBV10-3 and TRBJ2-1, with TRBD2 identical over 8 bases. J lost 0 bases, V lost 6 bases, and 4 bases had no gene match. CDR1 is ENHRY and CDR2 is SYGVKD in the germline V gene. CDR3 length equals 15 residues. This chain's CDR3 is CAIRASGSSYNEQFF. The DNA of the CDR3 is TGTGCCATCAGGGCGAGCGGGAGCTCCTACAATGAGCAGTTCTTC.

This clonotype was detected a few times. V is TRBV24-1 and J is TRBJ2-3; D is ambiguous. CDR1 is KGHDR, CDR2 SFDVKD, per germline. There are 13 residues in the CDR3. The ends were cut back, 4 bases at V and 4 bases at J, with 8 bases in the middle. CDR3 bases: TGTGCCACCAGTGACTTCACCGCAGATACGCAGTATTTT. Amino acid sequence: CATSDFTADTQYF.

This clonotype was picked up a small number of times. The chain carries TRBV5-5 and TRBJ2-5; D not certain. Trimming shortened V by 4 bases and J by 2 bases, and 9 bases separated the two germline ends. Germline V gene sequence: CDR1 SGHKS, CDR2 YYEKEE (reference sequence). The CDR3 length is 13 residues. The CDR3 nucleotides are TGTGCCAGCAGCGCGGATTTACAAGAGACCCAGTACTTC. Amino acids: CASSADLQETQYF.

J is TRBJ2-1 and V is TRBV20-1; D gene ambiguous. The V end lost 0 bases, the J end lost 2 bases, and 14 bases lay between the germline ends. This CDR3 comprises 16 residues. CDR1 and CDR2 (germline): DFQATT, SNEGSKA (reference sequence). The CDR3: CSARENRGLAYNEQFF. DNA of the CDR3: TGCAGTGCTAGAGAAAACAGAGGTCTGGCCTACAATGAGCAGTTCTTC.

There are many counts of this clonotype. The rearrangement links TRBV5-1 to TRBJ1-1; the D gene is possibly TRBD1 (6 bases). Trimming removed 6 bases at V and 5 bases at J, with 17 bases between. This CDR3 has 14 residues. Germline V CDR1 and CDR2: SGHRS, YFSETQ. The CDR3 is CASTTIQGTTEAFF. The CDR3 DNA reads TGCGCCAGCACCACCATACAGGGAACGACTGAAGCTTTCTTT.

The chain uses TRBV11-1 and TRBJ2-1; maybe TRBD2 (6 bases). CDR1 is SGHAT, CDR2 FQDESV, per germline (reference sequence). This CDR3 is built from 18 residues. Trimming pared 5 bases from V and 0 bases from J, leaving 20 bases between. The CDR3 reads CASSEVRLRESSYNEQFF. DNA for the CDR3: TGTGCCAGCAGCGAAGTCCGCCTTCGGGAGAGCTCCTACAATGAGCAGTTCTTC. The full variable domain, with the rest looked up from reference TRBV11-1 and TRBJ2-1, is EAEVAQSPRYKITEKSQAVAFWCDPISGHATLYWYRQILGQGPELLVQFQDESVVDDSQLPKDRFSAERLKGVDSTLKIQPAELGDSAMYLCASSEVRLRESSYNEQFFGPGTRLTVL.

This chain links TRBV5-1 with TRBJ2-7; 10 positions agree with TRBD1. Trimming cost V 3 bases and J 6 bases; bases outside gene matches: 6. The germline V gene encodes CDR1 SGHRS and CDR2 YFSETQ. The CDR3 extends over 14 amino acids. The CDR3 loop reads CASSWGDRGSEQYF. The CDR3 nucleotides read TGCGCCAGCAGCTGGGGGGACAGGGGTTCCGAGCAGTACTTC. Looking up the rest from reference TRBV5-1 and TRBJ2-7 gives the full variable domain: KAGVTQTPRYLIKTRGQQVTLSCSPISGHRSVSWYQQTPGQGLQFLFEYFSETQRNKGNFPGRFSGRQFSNSRSEMNVSTLELGDSALYLCASSWGDRGSEQYFGPGTRLTVT.

This clonotype was counted a few times. The chain carries TRBV5-4 and TRBJ2-5, with D possibly matching TRBD2 (6 bases). The CDR3 is 14 residues long. Germline V gene sequence: CDR1 SGHNT, CDR2 YYREEE (reference sequence). V was shortened by 0 bases and J by 4 bases, with 10 bases between the two germline ends. CDR3 DNA sequence: TGTGCCAGCAGCTTGGAGTCAGCGGGAGAGACCCAGTACTTC. It yields the protein CASSLESAGETQYF.

The genes are TRBV4-3 and TRBJ2-1, with no clear D. This CDR3 is built from 16 residues. Trimming took 0 bases from V and 4 from J, leaving 13 bases between them. Looked up from germline, CDR1 is LGHNA and CDR2 is YSLEER. As DNA, the CDR3 is TGCGCCAGCAGCCAAGAAATCCAGACGTTTTACAATGAGCAGTTCTTC. Protein product: CASSQEIQTFYNEQFF.

The V call is TRBV15, the J call TRBJ2-2; D unclear. CDR3 length equals 17 residues. Trimming removed 6 bases at V and 2 bases at J, with 19 bases between. CDR1 and CDR2 from the germline V gene are LNHNV and YYDKDF (reference sequence). CDR3 coding DNA: TGTGCCACCAGGGAGACTCAACCCAAAGCTAACACCGGGGAGCTGTTTTTT. It translates to CATRETQPKANTGELFF.

This clonotype occurred a few times. The V and J genes are TRBV20-1 and TRBJ2-7, with D possibly TRBD1 on 5 matching bases. Germline values: CDR1 DFQATT, CDR2 SNEGSKA (reference sequence). This CDR3 region has 14 residues. The V end lost 5 bases, the J end lost 2 bases, and 16 bases lay between the germline ends. CDR3 amino acids: CSAPKGVGTYEQYF. CDR3 coding DNA: TGCAGTGCTCCCAAAGGGGTAGGCACCTACGAGCAGTACTTC.

This clonotype has a count of ten or more. V and J are TRBV4-1 and TRBJ2-1; 15 positions agree with TRBD2. CDR3 length: 15 residues. V shed 4 bases, J shed 9 bases, and the junction held 4 bases outside the gene matches. From germline, CDR1 is MGHRA and CDR2 YSYEKL. The CDR3 loop is CASSPGTSGGSEQFF. DNA for the CDR3: TGCGCCAGCAGCCCTGGGACTAGCGGGGGGAGTGAGCAGTTCTTC.

This chain links TRBV6-6 with TRBJ1-5, with a weak D call TRBD1 (5 bases). The ends were cut back, 6 bases at V and 1 base at J, with 7 bases in the middle. Per the germline V gene, CDR1 is MNHNY and CDR2 is SVGAGI (reference sequence). There are 13 residues in the CDR3. CDR3 bases: TGTGCCAGCAGGAGGACAAGCAATCAGCCCCAGCATTTT. As protein: CASRRTSNQPQHF.

This clonotype was seen ten or more times. The chain couples TRBV6-1 to TRBJ1-1; D remains ambiguous. V was trimmed by 5 bases and J by 0 bases, leaving 7 bases between them. Germline V lookup: CDR1 MNHNS, CDR2 SASEGT. This CDR3 comprises 13 residues. The CDR3 nucleotides read TGTGCCAGCAGTCGCGGAATGAACACTGAAGCTTTCTTT. It yields the protein CASSRGMNTEAFF.

The chain links TRBV15 to TRBJ2-7; 9 bases are shared with TRBD2. Germline loops: CDR1 LNHNV, CDR2 YYDKDF (reference sequence). Losses at the gene ends were 0 bases for V and 3 bases for J; bases not matched to a gene: 9. The CDR3 has 17 residues. CDR3 bases: TGTGCCACCAGCAGAGATCTCGCGGATAGCGGGAGCTACGAGCAGTACTTC. It encodes CATSRDLADSGSYEQYF. Full variable domain (remainder filled in from reference TRBV15 and TRBJ2-7): DAMVIQNPRYQVTQFGKPVTLSCSQTLNHNVMYWYQQKSSQAPKLLFHYYDKDFNNEADTPDNFQSRRPNTSFCFLDIRSPGLGDTAMYLCATSRDLADSGSYEQYFGPGTRLTVT.

This clonotype was recorded many times. The chain is built from TRBV11-2 and TRBJ2-7, with 11 bases aligning to TRBD2. The CDR3 is made up of 14 amino acids. V lost 3 bases and J lost 3; bases outside the gene matches: 1. Germline loops: CDR1 SGHAT, CDR2 FQNNGV. CDR3 residues: CASSFTSGGYEQYF. The CDR3 DNA reads TGTGCCAGCAGCTTTACTAGCGGGGGCTACGAGCAGTACTTC.

The CDR3 DNA follows: TGTGCCAGCAGCTTAACGCGGCTAGCGGGGGCGACAGATACGCAGTATTTT. This sequence encodes CASSLTRLAGATDTQYF. The chain is built from TRBV7-3 and TRBJ2-3, with TRBD2 identical over 10 bases. The CDR3 length is 17 residues. Trimming at V came to 0 bases and at J to 3 bases, leaving 6 bases not matched to a gene. The germline V gene has CDR1 SGHTA and CDR2 FQGTGA.